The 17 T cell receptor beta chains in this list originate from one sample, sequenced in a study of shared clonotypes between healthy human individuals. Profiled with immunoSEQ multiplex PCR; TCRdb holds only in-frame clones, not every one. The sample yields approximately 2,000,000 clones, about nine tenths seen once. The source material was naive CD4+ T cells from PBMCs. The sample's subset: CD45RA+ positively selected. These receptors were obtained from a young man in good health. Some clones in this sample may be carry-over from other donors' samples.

The CDR3 protein is CASSLGIYNEQFF. CDR3 DNA: TGTGCCAGCAGCTTAGGGATCTACAATGAGCAGTTCTTC. The rearrangement joins TRBV7-9 to TRBJ2-1; D unresolved. CDR3 length equals 13 residues. V lost 1 base and J lost 3, with 4 bases in between. Per the germline V gene, CDR1 is SEHNR and CDR2 is FQNEAQ (reference sequence).

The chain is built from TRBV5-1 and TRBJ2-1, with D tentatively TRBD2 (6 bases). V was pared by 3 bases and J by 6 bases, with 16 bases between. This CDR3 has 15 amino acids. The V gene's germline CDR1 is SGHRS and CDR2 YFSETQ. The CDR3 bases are TGCGCCAGCAGCTCGACCCGGGACTTCAGCAATGAGCAGTTCTTC. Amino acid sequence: CASSSTRDFSNEQFF.

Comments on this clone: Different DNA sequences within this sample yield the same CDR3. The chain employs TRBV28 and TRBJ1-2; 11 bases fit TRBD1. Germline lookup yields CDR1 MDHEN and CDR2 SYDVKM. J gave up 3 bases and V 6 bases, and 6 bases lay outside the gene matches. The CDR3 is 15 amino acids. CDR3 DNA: TGTGCCAGCAGCCTGGGACAGGGGGTATACTATGGCTACACCTTC. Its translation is CASSLGQGVYYGYTF.

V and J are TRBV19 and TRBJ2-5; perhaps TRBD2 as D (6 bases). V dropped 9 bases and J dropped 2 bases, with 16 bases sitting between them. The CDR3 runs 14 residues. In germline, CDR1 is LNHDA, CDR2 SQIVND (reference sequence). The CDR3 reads CASARRRDQETQYF. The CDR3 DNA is TGTGCCAGCGCCCGCAGGCGGGATCAAGAGACCCAGTACTTC. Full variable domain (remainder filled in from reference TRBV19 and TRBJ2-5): DGGITQSPKYLFRKEGQNVTLSCEQNLNHDAMYWYRQDPGQGLRLIYYSQIVNDFQKGDIAEGYSVSREKKESFPLTVTSAQKNPTAFYLCASARRRDQETQYFGPGTRLLVL.

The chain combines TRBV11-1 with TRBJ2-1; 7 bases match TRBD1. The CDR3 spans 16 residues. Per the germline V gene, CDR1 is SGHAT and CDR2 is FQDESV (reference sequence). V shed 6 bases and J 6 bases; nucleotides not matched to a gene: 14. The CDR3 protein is CASREPTGDGSNEQFF. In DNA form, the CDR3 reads TGTGCCAGCAGGGAGCCCACAGGGGACGGTAGCAATGAGCAGTTCTTC.

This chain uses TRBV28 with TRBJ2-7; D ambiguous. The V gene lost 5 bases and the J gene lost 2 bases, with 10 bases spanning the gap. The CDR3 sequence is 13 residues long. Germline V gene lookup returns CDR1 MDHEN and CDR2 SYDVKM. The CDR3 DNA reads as TGTGCCAGCAGTCCCCTACGCCCCTACGAGCAGTACTTC. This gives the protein CASSPLRPYEQYF.

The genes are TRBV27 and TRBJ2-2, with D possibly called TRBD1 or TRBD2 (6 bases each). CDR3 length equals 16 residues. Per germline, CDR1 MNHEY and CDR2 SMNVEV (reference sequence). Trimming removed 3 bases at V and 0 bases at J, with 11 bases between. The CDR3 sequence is CASSFDRRANTGELFF. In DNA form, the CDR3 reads TGTGCCAGCAGTTTCGACAGGAGGGCGAACACCGGGGAGCTGTTTTTT.

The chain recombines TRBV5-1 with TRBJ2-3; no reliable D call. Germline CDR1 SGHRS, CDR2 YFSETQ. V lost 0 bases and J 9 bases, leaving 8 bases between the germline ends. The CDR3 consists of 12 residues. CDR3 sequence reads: CASSLGLETQYF. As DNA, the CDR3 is TGCGCCAGCAGCTTGGGCCTGGAGACGCAGTATTTT.

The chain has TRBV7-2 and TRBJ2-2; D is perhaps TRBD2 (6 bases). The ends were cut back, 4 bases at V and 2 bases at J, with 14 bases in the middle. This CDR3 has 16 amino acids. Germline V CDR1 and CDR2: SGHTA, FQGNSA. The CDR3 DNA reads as TGTGCCAGCAGCTACGAACGGGACTCAAACACCGGGGAGCTGTTTTTT. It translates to CASSYERDSNTGELFF.

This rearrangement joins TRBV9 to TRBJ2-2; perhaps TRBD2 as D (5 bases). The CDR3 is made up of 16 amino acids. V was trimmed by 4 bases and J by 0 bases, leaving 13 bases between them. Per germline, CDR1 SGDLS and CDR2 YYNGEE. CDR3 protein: CASSTRAAANTGELFF. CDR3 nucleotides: TGTGCCAGCAGCACCCGGGCAGCGGCGAACACCGGGGAGCTGTTTTTT.

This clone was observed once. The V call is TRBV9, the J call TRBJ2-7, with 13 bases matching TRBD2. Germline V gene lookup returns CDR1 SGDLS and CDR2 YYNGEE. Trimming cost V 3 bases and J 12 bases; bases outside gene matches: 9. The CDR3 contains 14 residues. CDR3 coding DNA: TGTGCCAGCAGCGACGGGACTAGCGGGGTACGAAGGTACTTC. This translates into CASSDGTSGVRRYF. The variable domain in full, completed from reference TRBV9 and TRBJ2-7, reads DSGVTQTPKHLITATGQRVTLRCSPRSGDLSVYWYQQSLDQGLQFLIQYYNGEERAKGNILERFSAQQFPDLHSELNLSSLELGDSALYFCASSDGTSGVRRYFGPGTRLTVT.

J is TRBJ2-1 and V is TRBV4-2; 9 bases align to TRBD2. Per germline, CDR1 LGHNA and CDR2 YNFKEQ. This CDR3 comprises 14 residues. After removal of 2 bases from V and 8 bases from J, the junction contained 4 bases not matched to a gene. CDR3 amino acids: CASSQSLAGYEQFF. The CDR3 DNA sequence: TGTGCCAGCAGCCAATCTCTAGCGGGATATGAGCAGTTCTTC.

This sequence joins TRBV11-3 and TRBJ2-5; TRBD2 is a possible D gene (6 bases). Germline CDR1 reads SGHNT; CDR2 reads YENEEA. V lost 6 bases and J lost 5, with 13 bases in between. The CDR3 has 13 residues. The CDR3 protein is CASSGRREETQYF. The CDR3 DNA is TGTGCCAGCAGTGGACGGAGGGAGGAGACCCAGTACTTC.

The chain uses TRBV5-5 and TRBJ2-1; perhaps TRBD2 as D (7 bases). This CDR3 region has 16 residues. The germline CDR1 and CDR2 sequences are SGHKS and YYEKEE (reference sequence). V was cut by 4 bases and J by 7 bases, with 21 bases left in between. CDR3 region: CASSILGGGLINEQFF. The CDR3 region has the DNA TGTGCCAGCAGCATCTTGGGCGGGGGCTTGATAAATGAGCAGTTCTTC.

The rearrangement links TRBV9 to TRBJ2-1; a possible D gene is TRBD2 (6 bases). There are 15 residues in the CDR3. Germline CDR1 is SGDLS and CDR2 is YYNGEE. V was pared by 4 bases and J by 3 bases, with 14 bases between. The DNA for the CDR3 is TGTGCCAGCAGCCCCACCCGGGAGCACTACAATGAGCAGTTCTTC. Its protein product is CASSPTREHYNEQFF.

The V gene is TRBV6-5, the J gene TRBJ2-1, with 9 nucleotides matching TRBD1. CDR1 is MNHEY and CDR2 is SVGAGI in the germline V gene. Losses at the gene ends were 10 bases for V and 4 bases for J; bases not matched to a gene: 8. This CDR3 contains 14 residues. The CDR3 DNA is TGTGCCACCGCGGGACAGGGTGGATACAATGAGCAGTTCTTC. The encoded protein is CATAGQGGYNEQFF.

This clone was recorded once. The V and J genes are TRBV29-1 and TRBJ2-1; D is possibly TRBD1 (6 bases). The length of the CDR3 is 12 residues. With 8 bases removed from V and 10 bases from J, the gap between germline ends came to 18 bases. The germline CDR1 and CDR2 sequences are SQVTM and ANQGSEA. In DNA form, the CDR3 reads TGCAGCCCCCTGAGGGGGTCGGGGGAGCAGTTCTTC. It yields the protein CSPLRGSGEQFF.